The present entry profiles one TCR beta chain with its context. Its antigen is not identified. Profiled with immunoSEQ multiplex PCR; TCRdb holds only in-frame clones, not every one. Of under 2.5 million clones in the sample, 92% were seen once. Germline V gene lookup returns CDR1 MRHNA and CDR2 SNTAGT. Trimming took 0 bases from V and 0 from J, leaving 16 bases between them. This CDR3 has 18 amino acids. The data belong to a study of shared clonotypes between healthy human individuals. Naive CD45RA+ and memory CD45RA-negative subsets were split from CD4+ cells. Study-wide results and caveats: Some naive CD4 clonotypes, around 4.7%, turned up in common across several donors.

J is TRBJ2-3 and V is TRBV6-4, with D perhaps TRBD1 (6 bases). The sequence came from a man aged 18-30 years in good health. Some clones in this sample may be carry-over from other donors' samples. Input material: naive CD4+ T cells from PBMCs. As to subset: CD45RA+ positively selected. In nucleotides, the CDR3 is TGTGCCAGCAGTGACTCCTTCAGGACAGCCCCTAGCACAGATACGCAGTATTTT. Translating it yields CASSDSFRTAPSTDTQYF.